These 13 T cell receptor beta chains were all obtained from the same sample, sequenced in a study of cytomegalovirus exposure and HLA in healthy donors. The PCR had 60 Vbeta and 13 Jbeta primers. Measured with immunoSEQ multiplex PCR; TCRdb has only the in-frame clones, and not every one. The sample has approximately 190,000 clones; roughly 80% are singletons. The sample comprised PBMCs. Receptor source: a middle-aged man in good health and CMV-seropositive.

The V call is TRBV15, the J call TRBJ2-5, with TRBD2 matching over 10 bases. This CDR3 is 17 amino acids long. After removal of 0 bases from V and 5 bases from J, the junction contained 9 bases not matched to a gene. Per germline, CDR1 LNHNV and CDR2 YYDKDF (reference sequence). The CDR3 region has the DNA TGTGCCACCAGCAGAGATTACGTAGCGGGAGGCTGGGAGACCCAGTACTTC. Its translation: CATSRDYVAGGWETQYF.

CDR3 protein: CASSFADSTYNEQFF. The CDR3, as DNA: TGTGCCAGCAGCTTCGCAGACTCAACTTACAATGAGCAGTTCTTC. The chain couples TRBV7-8 to TRBJ2-1, with D unclear. In germline, CDR1 is SGHVS, CDR2 FQNEAQ. This CDR3 has 15 amino acids. Trimming stripped 3 bases from V and 4 bases from J, with 13 bases between. The variable domain in full, with the rest retrieved from reference TRBV7-8 and TRBJ2-1, is GAGVSQSPRYKVAKRGQDVALRCDPISGHVSLFWYQQALGQGPEFLTYFQNEAQLDKSGLPSDRFFAERPEGSVSTLKIQRTQQEDSAVYLCASSFADSTYNEQFFGPGTRLTVL.

CDR3 sequence (DNA): TGCGCCAGCGTCCCTCTCCCGGGACTAGCGGTTTACGAGCAGTACTTC. This sequence encodes CASVPLPGLAVYEQYF. The J gene is TRBJ2-5, the V gene TRBV4-1; 11 bases agree with TRBD2. The end of the DNA is better explained by TRBJ2-7, so the J call may be wrong. From germline, CDR1 is MGHRA and CDR2 YSYEKL. The CDR3 consists of 16 residues.

The chain recombines TRBV5-8 with TRBJ2-2, with D perhaps matching TRBD1 (6 bases). Germline CDR1 is SGHTS and CDR2 is YDEGEE. V was trimmed by 4 bases and J by 7 bases, leaving 11 bases between them. The CDR3 length is 13 residues. The CDR3, as DNA: TGTGCCAGCAGCAATAACAGGGTCGGGGAGCTGTTTTTT. Protein: CASSNNRVGELFF.

This rearrangement joins TRBV18 to TRBJ1-2; D is unclear. Trimming cost V 0 bases and J 5 bases, with 13 bases left between them. The CDR3 covers 15 residues. Germline V lookup: CDR1 KGHSH, CDR2 LQKENI. CDR3: CASSPPGQDGYGYTF. The DNA for the CDR3 is TGTGCCAGCTCACCACCGGGCCAGGATGGGTATGGCTACACCTTC. Supplemented by reference TRBV18 and TRBJ1-2, the full variable domain reads NAGVMQNPRHLVRRRGQEARLRCSPMKGHSHVYWYRQLPEEGLKFMVYLQKENIIDESGMPKERFSAEFPKEGPSILRIQQVVRGDSAAYFCASSPPGQDGYGYTFGSGTRLTVV.

The chain combines TRBV5-1 with TRBJ2-1; 10 bases agree with TRBD2. V shed 2 bases and J 5 bases; nucleotides not matched to a gene: 13. This CDR3 comprises 18 residues. CDR1 is SGHRS, CDR2 YFSETQ, per germline. The CDR3 coding sequence is TGCGCCAGCAGCTTATGGGCTAGCGGGAGTTCTTCCCACAATGAGCAGTTCTTC. As protein: CASSLWASGSSSHNEQFF.

This clone showed up just once. CDR3 in amino acids: CASSGTDQPQHF. The CDR3 DNA sequence: TGTGCCAGCAGTGGTACAGATCAGCCCCAGCATTTT. The chain recombines TRBV25-1 with TRBJ1-5; D gene unclear. Germline values: CDR1 MGHDK, CDR2 SYGVNS. The CDR3 runs 12 residues. The germline V and J ends were trimmed by 4 bases and 5 bases, with 6 bases remaining between them.

A single count supports this clone. The chain recombines TRBV7-3 with TRBJ2-7; a weak D match, TRBD1 (6 bases). The germline V gene encodes CDR1 SGHTA and CDR2 FQGTGA. Trimming shortened V by 2 bases and J by 4 bases, and 9 bases separated the two germline ends. The CDR3 is 13 amino acids. For the CDR3, the DNA is TGTGCCAGCAGCTTAGGGGGCGAGTACGAGCAGTACTTC. Its translation is CASSLGGEYEQYF.

This chain connects TRBV28 to TRBJ2-3; the match to TRBD2 covers 9 bases. J was trimmed by 3 bases and V by 3 bases; bases with no gene match: 4. Germline CDR1 and CDR2: MDHEN and SYDVKM. CDR3 length: 15 residues. The CDR3 protein is CASSFPLAGTDTQYF. The CDR3 region has the DNA TGTGCCAGCAGTTTCCCTCTAGCGGGAACAGATACGCAGTATTTT.

CDR3 coding DNA: TGTGCCAGCAGTTCGAGGAGGGCGAATTCACCCCTCCACTTT. This gives the protein CASSSRRANSPLHF. This chain uses TRBV6-5 with TRBJ1-6; D ambiguous. The CDR3 has 14 amino acids. The germline gives CDR1 MNHEY, CDR2 SVGAGI. V was clipped by 4 bases and J by 7 bases, with 11 bases between them.

In this sample, this clone turned up once. The rearrangement joins TRBV7-3 to TRBJ1-4; weak D call: TRBD1 (5 bases). Trimming left V 7 bases short and J 7 bases short, with 13 bases between. This CDR3 has 13 amino acids. Germline CDR1 SGHTA, CDR2 FQGTGA. The CDR3 protein is CASTAGWGEKLFF. The CDR3 DNA sequence: TGTGCCAGCACCGCAGGGTGGGGTGAAAAACTGTTTTTT.

V is TRBV29-1 and J is TRBJ2-3, with 8 bases identical to TRBD1. The CDR3 extends over 18 amino acids. V gave up 6 bases and J gave up 1 base; unmatched junction bases: 18. The V gene's germline CDR1 is SQVTM and CDR2 ANQGSEA. CDR3 nucleotide sequence: TGCAGCGTAGCAGCCGGACAGGGCGGCTGGATGGGCACAGATACGCAGTATTTT. It yields the protein CSVAAGQGGWMGTDTQYF.

The chain has TRBV7-8 and TRBJ2-5; maybe TRBD1 (6 bases). The V and J ends lost 5 bases and 5 bases respectively, with 21 bases between them. The CDR3 has 16 residues. CDR1 SGHVS and CDR2 FQNEAQ come from the germline V gene. The CDR3 DNA follows: TGTGCCAGCAGCCACGCTGGGGTCGGGCAGGGGGAGACCCAGTACTTC. Its protein product is CASSHAGVGQGETQYF.